This T cell receptor beta chain was sequenced during a study of blood T cell repertoires in COVID-19. Trimming shortened V by 6 bases and J by 4 bases, and 9 bases separated the two germline ends. Germline CDR1 is MNHEY and CDR2 is SVGAGI. The CDR3 loop spans 12 amino acids. TCRdb's table, derived via immunoSEQ multiplex PCR, lists solely in-frame clones and lacks some. The sample gives a few hundred thousand clones, 85% to 90% of which show up once; 1.2% is in the top ten. This chain uses TRBV6-5 with TRBJ1-2; D gene uncertain. This receptor was taken from a man under 40 who had recovered from COVID-19. Sequenced sample: PBMCs or T cells enriched from blood (not recorded which). The CDR3 sequence: CASRGNIYGYTF. CDR3 nucleotides: TGTGCCAGCAGGGGCAATATCTATGGCTACACCTTC.